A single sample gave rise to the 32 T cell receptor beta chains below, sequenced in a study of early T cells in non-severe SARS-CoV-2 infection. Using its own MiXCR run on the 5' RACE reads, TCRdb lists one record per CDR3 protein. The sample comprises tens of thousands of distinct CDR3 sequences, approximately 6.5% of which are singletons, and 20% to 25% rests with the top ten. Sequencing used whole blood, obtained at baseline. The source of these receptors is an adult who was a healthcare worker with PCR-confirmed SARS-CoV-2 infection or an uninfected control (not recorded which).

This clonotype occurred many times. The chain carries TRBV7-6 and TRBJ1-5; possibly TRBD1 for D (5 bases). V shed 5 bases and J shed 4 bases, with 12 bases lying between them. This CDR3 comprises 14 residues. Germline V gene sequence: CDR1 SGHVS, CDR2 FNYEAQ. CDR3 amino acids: CASSLGTGNQPQHF. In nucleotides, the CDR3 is TGTGCCAGCAGCCTCGGGACGGGGAATCAGCCCCAGCATTTT. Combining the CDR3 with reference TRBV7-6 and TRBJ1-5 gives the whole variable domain GAGVSQSPRYKVTKRGQDVALRCDPISGHVSLYWYRQALGQGPEFLTYFNYEAQQDKSGLPNDRFSAERPEGSISTLTIQRTEQRDSAMYRCASSLGTGNQPQHFGDGTRLSIL.

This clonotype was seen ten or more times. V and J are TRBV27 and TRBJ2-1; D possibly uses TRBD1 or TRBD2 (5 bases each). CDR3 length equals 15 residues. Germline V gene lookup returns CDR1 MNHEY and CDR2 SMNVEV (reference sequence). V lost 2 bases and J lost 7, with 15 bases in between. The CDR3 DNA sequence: TGTGCCAGCAGTTTAAATATCGGGACCATAAATGAGCAGTTCTTC. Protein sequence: CASSLNIGTINEQFF.

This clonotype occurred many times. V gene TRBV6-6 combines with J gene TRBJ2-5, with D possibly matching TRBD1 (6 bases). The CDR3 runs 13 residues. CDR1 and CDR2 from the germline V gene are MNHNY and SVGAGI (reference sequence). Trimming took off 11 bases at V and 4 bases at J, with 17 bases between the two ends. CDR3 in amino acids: CASSTGGAETQYF. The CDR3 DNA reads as TGTGCCTCATCGACAGGTGGGGCAGAGACCCAGTACTTC.

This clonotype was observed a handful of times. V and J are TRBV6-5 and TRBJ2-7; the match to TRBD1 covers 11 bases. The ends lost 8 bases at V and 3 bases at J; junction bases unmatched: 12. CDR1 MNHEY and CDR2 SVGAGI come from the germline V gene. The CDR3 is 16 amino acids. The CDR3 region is CASAFDDGTGGYEQYF. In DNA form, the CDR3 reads TGTGCCAGCGCGTTTGATGATGGGACAGGGGGCTACGAGCAGTACTTC.

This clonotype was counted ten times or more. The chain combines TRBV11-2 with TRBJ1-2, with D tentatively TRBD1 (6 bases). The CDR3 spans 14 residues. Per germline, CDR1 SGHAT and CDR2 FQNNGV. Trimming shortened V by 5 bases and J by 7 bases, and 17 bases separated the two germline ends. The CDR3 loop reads CASSRTRGEGGYTF. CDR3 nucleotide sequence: TGTGCCAGCAGCCGTACGAGGGGGGAGGGTGGCTACACCTTC.

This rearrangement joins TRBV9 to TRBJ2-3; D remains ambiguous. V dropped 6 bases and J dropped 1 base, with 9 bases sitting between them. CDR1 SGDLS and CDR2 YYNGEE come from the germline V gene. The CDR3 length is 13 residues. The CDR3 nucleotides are TGTGCCAGCACCCTCCAGGGCACAGATACGCAGTATTTT. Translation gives CASTLQGTDTQYF.

In DNA, the CDR3 is TGCAGCGTTGTGGGGGGAGTGTCAGATACGCAGTATTTT. Its translation: CSVVGGVSDTQYF. This chain connects TRBV29-1 to TRBJ2-3, with D possibly TRBD2 on 6 matching bases. CDR1 and CDR2 from the germline V gene are SQVTM and ANQGSEA. The germline V and J ends were trimmed by 4 bases and 4 bases, with 12 bases remaining between them. This CDR3 has 13 residues.

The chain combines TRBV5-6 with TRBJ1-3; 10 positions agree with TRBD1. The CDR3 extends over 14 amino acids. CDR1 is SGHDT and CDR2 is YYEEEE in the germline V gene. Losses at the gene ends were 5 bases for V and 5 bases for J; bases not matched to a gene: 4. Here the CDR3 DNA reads TGTGCCAGCAGACCGGGACAGGGGAGAAACACCATATATTTT. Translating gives CASRPGQGRNTIYF. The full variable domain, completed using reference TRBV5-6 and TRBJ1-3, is DAGVTQSPTHLIKTRGQQVTLRCSPKSGHDTVSWYQQALGQGPQFIFQYYEEEERQRGNFPDRFSGHQFPNYSSELNVNALLLGDSALYLCASRPGQGRNTIYFGEGSWLTVV.

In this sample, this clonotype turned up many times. This CDR3 is CASSDTGLATEAFF. The CDR3 nucleotides are TGTGCCAGCAGTGATACAGGTCTGGCCACTGAAGCTTTCTTT. This chain uses TRBV12-3 or TRBV12-4 with TRBJ1-1; D might be TRBD1 (5 bases). This CDR3 contains 14 residues. The ends were cut back, 5 bases at V and 4 bases at J, with 14 bases in the middle.

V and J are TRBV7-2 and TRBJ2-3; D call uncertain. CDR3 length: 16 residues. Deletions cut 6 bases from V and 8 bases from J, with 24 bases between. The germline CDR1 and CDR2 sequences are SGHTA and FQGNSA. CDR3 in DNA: TGTGCCAGCAGGACCTCTAGAGGAAACGTGTGGGGTACGCAGTATTTT. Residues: CASRTSRGNVWGTQYF.

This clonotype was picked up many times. For the CDR3, the DNA is TGTGCCAGCAGCTCCGGCGGGAGTAGCTCCTACGAGCAGTACTTC. This sequence encodes CASSSGGSSSYEQYF. The chain is built from TRBV7-2 and TRBJ2-7; 7 nucleotides align to TRBD2. V lost 4 bases and J lost 0; bases outside the gene matches: 6. The CDR3 runs to 15 residues. The germline V gene has CDR1 SGHTA and CDR2 FQGNSA.

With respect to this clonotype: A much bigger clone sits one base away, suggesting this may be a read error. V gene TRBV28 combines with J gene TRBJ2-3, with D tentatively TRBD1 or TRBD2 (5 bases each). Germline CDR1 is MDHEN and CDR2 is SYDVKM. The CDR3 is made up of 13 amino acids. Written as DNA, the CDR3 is TGTGCCAGCAGTTTACCGGGAACAGGTACGCAGTATTTT. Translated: CASSLPGTGTQYF. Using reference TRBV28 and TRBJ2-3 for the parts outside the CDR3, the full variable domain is DVKVTQSSRYLVKRTGEKVFLECVQDMDHENMFWYRQDPGLGLRLIYFSYDVKMKEKGDIPEGYSVSREKKERFSLILESASTNQTSMYLCASSLPGTGTQYFGPGTRLTVL.

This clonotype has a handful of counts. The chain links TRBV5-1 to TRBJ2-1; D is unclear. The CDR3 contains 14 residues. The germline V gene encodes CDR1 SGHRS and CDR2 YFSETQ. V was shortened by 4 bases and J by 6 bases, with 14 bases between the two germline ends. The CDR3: CASSPQRPANEQFF. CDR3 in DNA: TGCGCCAGCAGCCCCCAGAGGCCGGCCAATGAGCAGTTCTTC.

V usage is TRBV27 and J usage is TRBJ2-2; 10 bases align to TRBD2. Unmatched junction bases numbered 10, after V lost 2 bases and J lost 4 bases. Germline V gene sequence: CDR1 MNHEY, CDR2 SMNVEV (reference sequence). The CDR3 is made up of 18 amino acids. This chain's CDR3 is CASSLKGVAGGRTGELFF. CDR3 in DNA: TGTGCCAGCAGTTTAAAAGGGGTAGCGGGGGGACGCACCGGGGAGCTGTTTTTT.

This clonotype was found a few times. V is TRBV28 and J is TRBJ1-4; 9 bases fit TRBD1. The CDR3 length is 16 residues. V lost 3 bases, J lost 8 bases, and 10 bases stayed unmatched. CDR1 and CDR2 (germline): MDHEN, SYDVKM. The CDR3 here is CASSFVGDRDGEKLFF. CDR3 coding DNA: TGTGCCAGCAGTTTCGTGGGGGACAGGGACGGGGAAAAACTGTTTTTT.

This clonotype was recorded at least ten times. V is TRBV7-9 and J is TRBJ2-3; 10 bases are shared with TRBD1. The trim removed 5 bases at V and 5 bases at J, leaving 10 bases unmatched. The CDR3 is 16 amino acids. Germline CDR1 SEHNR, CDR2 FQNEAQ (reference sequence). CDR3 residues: CASSNPTGGVRDTQYF. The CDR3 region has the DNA TGTGCCAGCAGCAACCCGACAGGGGGCGTCAGAGATACGCAGTATTTT.

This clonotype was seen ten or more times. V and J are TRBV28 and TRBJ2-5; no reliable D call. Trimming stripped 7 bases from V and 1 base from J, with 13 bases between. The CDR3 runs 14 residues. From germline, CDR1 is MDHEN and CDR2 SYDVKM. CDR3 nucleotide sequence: TGTGCCAGCACCCCGCCAGGATTCCAAGAGACCCAGTACTTC. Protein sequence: CASTPPGFQETQYF.

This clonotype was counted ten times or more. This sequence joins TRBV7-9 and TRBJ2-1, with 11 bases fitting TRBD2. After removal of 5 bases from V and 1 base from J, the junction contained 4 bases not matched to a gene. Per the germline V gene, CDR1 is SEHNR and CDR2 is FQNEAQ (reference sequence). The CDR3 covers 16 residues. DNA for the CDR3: TGTGCCAGCAGCCCACCTAGCGGGAGGTCCTACAATGAGCAGTTCTTC. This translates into CASSPPSGRSYNEQFF.

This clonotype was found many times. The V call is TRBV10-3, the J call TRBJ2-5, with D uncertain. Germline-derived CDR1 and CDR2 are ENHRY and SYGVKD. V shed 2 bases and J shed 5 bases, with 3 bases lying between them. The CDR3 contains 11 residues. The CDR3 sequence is CAISEGETQYF. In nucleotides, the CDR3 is TGTGCCATCAGTGAGGGGGAGACCCAGTACTTC.

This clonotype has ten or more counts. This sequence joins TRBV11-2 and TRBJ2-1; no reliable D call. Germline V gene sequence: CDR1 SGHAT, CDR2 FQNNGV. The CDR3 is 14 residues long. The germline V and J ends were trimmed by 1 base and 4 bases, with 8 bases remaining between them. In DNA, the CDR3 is TGTGCCAGCAGCTTAGTGACGACGTACAATGAGCAGTTCTTC. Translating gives CASSLVTTYNEQFF.

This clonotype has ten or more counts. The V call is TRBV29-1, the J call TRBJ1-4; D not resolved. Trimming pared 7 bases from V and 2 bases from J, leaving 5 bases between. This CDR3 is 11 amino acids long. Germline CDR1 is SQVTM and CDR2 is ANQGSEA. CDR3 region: CSAITNEKLFF. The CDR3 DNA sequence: TGCAGCGCGATTACTAATGAAAAACTGTTTTTT.

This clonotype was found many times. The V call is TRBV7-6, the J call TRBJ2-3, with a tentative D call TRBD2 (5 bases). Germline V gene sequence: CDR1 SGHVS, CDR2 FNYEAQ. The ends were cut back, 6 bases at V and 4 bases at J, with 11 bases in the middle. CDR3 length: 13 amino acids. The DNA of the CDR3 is TGTGCCAGCAGTTCTAGCTTCCCAGATACGCAGTATTTT. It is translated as CASSSSFPDTQYF.

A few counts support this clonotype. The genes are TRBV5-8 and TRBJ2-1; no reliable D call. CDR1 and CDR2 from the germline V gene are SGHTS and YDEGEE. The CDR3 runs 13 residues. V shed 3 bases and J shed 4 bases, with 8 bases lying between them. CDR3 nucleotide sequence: TGTGCCAGCAGCTCACCTATTTACAATGAGCAGTTCTTC. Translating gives CASSSPIYNEQFF.

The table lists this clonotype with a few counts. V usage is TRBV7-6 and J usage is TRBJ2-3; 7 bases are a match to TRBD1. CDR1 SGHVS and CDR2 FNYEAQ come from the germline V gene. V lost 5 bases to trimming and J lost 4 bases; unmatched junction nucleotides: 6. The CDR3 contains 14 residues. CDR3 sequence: CASSERTGADTQYF. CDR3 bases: TGTGCCAGCAGCGAAAGAACAGGGGCAGATACGCAGTATTTT.

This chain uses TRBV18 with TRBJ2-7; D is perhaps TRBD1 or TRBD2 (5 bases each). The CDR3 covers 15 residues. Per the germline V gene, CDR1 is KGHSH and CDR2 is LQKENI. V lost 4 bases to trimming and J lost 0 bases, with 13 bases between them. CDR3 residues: CASSQTGGSSYEQYF. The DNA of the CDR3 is TGTGCCAGCTCACAAACAGGAGGAAGCTCCTACGAGCAGTACTTC. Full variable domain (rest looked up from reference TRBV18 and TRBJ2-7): NAGVMQNPRHLVRRRGQEARLRCSPMKGHSHVYWYRQLPEEGLKFMVYLQKENIIDESGMPKERFSAEFPKEGPSILRIQQVVRGDSAAYFCASSQTGGSSYEQYFGPGTRLTVT.

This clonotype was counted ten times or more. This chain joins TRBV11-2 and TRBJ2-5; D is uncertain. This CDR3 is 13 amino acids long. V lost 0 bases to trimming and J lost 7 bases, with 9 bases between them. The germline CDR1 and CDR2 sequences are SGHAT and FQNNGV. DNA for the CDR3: TGTGCCAGCAGCTTAGAGGCCAAGGGGACCCAGTACTTC. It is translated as CASSLEAKGTQYF.

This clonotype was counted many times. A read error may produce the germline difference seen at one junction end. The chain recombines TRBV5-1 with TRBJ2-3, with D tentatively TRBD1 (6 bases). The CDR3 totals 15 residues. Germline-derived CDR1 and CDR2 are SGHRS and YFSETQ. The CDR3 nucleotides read TGCGCCAGCAGATTGGGGGCAGTTAGCACAGATACGCAGTATTTT. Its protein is CASRLGAVSTDTQYF.

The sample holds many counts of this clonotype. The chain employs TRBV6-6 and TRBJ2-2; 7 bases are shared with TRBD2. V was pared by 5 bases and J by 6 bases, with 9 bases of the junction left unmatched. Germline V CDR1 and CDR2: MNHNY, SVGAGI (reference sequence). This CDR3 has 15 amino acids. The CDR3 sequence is CASSHGLVGAGELFF. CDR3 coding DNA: TGTGCCAGCAGTCATGGACTAGTAGGGGCCGGGGAGCTGTTTTTT.

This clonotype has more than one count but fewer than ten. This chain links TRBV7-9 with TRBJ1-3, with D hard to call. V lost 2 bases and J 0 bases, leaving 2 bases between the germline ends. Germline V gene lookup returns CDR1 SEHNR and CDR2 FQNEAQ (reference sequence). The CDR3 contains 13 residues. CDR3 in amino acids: CASSLPSGNTIYF. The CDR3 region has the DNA TGTGCCAGCAGCTTACCCTCTGGAAACACCATATATTTT.

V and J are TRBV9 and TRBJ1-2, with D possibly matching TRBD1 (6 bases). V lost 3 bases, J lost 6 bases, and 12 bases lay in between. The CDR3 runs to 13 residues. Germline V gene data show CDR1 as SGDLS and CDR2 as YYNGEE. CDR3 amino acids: CASSATGSDGYTF. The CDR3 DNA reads TGTGCCAGCAGCGCTACAGGGTCAGATGGCTACACCTTC.

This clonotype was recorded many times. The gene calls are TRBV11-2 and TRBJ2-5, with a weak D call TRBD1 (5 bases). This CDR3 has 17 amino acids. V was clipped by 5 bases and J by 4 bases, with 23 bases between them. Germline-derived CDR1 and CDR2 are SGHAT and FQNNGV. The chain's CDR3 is CASSKGSSHPTRETQYF. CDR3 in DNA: TGTGCCAGCAGCAAGGGGTCATCACACCCGACGAGAGAGACCCAGTACTTC.

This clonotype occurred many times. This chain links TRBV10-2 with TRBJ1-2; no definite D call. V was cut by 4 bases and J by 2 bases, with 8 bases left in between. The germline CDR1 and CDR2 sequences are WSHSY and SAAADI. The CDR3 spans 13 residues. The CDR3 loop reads CASSVTENYGYTF. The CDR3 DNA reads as TGCGCCAGCAGTGTGACGGAAAACTATGGCTACACCTTC.